This T cell receptor beta chain was identified in a study of blood T cell repertoires in COVID-19. Across the study: PBMCs, B-cell-depleted T cells, or T cells provided the cDNA or gDNA that made up the material.

Germline-derived CDR1 and CDR2 are SGHTA and FQGNSA. Trimming stripped 4 bases from V and 4 bases from J, with 22 bases between. The CDR3 runs to 18 residues. In the source study's methods: How many nucleated cells were present was estimated from reference gene primer amplification. Sequencing used immunoSEQ multiplex PCR; TCRdb keeps in-frame clones, though not all of them. That table furnishes V, J and clone size, whereas the DNA furnished D and trimming. The repertoire holds about 160,000 clones, with 85% as singletons. J is TRBJ2-2 and V is TRBV7-2; possibly TRBD2 for D (5 bases). The clonotype was recovered from a human donor with acute or convalescent COVID-19. The donor label of this sample is uncertain. Specimen: peripheral blood. The chain's CDR3 is CASSSEPVSGMGTGELFF. CDR3 DNA sequence: TGTGCCAGCAGCTCCGAACCCGTCTCGGGGATGGGCACCGGGGAGCTGTTTTTT.